Each of the 3 T cell receptor beta chains below was sequenced from the same sample in a study of blood T cell repertoires in COVID-19. Here immunoSEQ multiplex PCR was the method, and the copy in TCRdb shows in-frame clones only, minus some. The repertoire holds around 460,000 clones, with roughly 90% as singletons. Sequencing used peripheral blood. The receptors originated from a man in his late teens or twenties with COVID-19, enrolled during active disease.

The V call is TRBV27, the J call TRBJ2-3, with D uncertain. V lost 3 bases to trimming and J lost 2 bases, with 12 bases between them. The CDR3 runs 15 residues. Germline CDR1 is MNHEY and CDR2 is SMNVEV (reference sequence). CDR3 nucleotides: TGTGCCAGCAGTTTCCGAGGCTTTAACACAGATACGCAGTATTTT. This encodes CASSFRGFNTDTQYF.

The V call is TRBV2, the J call TRBJ1-5; TRBD1 is a possible D gene (6 bases). This CDR3 is built from 14 residues. V was trimmed by 6 bases and J by 2 bases, leaving 11 bases between them. Germline CDR1 SNHLY, CDR2 FYNNEI. The CDR3 sequence: CASSEGDGNQPQHF. In DNA form, the CDR3 reads TGTGCCAGCAGCGAGGGGGATGGCAATCAGCCCCAGCATTTT.

The chain combines TRBV5-8 with TRBJ2-7, with 7 bases lining up with TRBD2. The length of the CDR3 is 14 residues. Unmatched junction bases numbered 7, after V lost 2 bases and J lost 5 bases. Germline CDR1 is SGHTS and CDR2 is YDEGEE. Here the CDR3 DNA reads TGTGCCAGCAGCTTCTTGGAGGGAGGGAACGAGCAGTACTTC. It encodes CASSFLEGGNEQYF.